Shown below are 25 T cell receptor beta chains from a single sample sequenced in a study of T cell responses to AZD1222 COVID-19 vaccine. Sequenced by immunoSEQ multiplex PCR; TCRdb stores in-frame clones only, minus some. The data contain about 120,000 clones, roughly 87% of them seen just once; the ten biggest clones take up roughly 1.1%. The specimen comprised peripheral blood, sampled on day 0 of AZD1222 vaccination. The receptors shown here come from an adult in good health.

V is TRBV5-1 and J is TRBJ1-4, with TRBD1 as a possible D gene (6 bases). Looked up from germline, CDR1 is SGHRS and CDR2 is YFSETQ. With 0 bases removed from V and 8 bases from J, the gap between germline ends came to 14 bases. The CDR3 covers 15 residues. The CDR3 loop is CASSLGDSGQEKLFF. For the CDR3, the DNA is TGCGCCAGCAGCTTGGGAGACTCAGGACAGGAAAAACTGTTTTTT. The whole variable domain, filled in from reference TRBV5-1 and TRBJ1-4, reads KAGVTQTPRYLIKTRGQQVTLSCSPISGHRSVSWYQQTPGQGLQFLFEYFSETQRNKGNFPGRFSGRQFSNSRSEMNVSTLELGDSALYLCASSLGDSGQEKLFFGSGTQLSVL.

This rearrangement joins TRBV7-6 to TRBJ2-7; TRBD1 agrees at 9 bases. Germline-derived CDR1 and CDR2 are SGHVS and FNYEAQ. CDR3 length: 16 amino acids. V shed 4 bases and J 4 bases; nucleotides not matched to a gene: 11. The CDR3 region has the DNA TGTGCCAGCAGCTCCCGGACAGGGGCAAGAGGGTACGAGCAGTACTTC. Translation gives CASSSRTGARGYEQYF.

The rearrangement uses TRBV6-2 or TRBV6-3 and TRBJ2-7; 8 bases are a match to TRBD2. CDR3 size: 14 residues. V gave up 6 bases and J gave up 3 bases; unmatched junction bases: 7. The germline gives CDR1 MNHEY, CDR2 SVGEGT. CDR3 sequence (DNA): TGTGCCAGCAGCCGCGGGGGGCAGCACTACGAGCAGTACTTC. This translates into CASSRGGQHYEQYF.

This clone was found a few times. The chain is built from TRBV7-9 and TRBJ2-2; D is ambiguous. There are 14 residues in the CDR3. CDR1 is SEHNR, CDR2 FQNEAQ, per germline (reference sequence). V was cut by 0 bases and J by 5 bases, with 7 bases left in between. In DNA form, the CDR3 reads TGTGCCAGCAGCTTAGCAGATAGAACCGGGGAGCTGTTTTTT. Its translation: CASSLADRTGELFF.

This chain joins TRBV4-1 and TRBJ2-2, with 7 bases matching TRBD2. CDR3 size: 16 residues. The junction had 2 bases not matched to a gene; V was cut back by 0 bases and J by 1 base. CDR1 and CDR2 (germline): MGHRA, YSYEKL. In DNA form, the CDR3 reads TGCGCCAGCAGCCAAGATTGGGGGGGGAACACCGGGGAGCTGTTTTTT. Amino acids: CASSQDWGGNTGELFF.

The genes are TRBV5-5 and TRBJ2-3; the match to TRBD2 covers 12 bases. Per germline, CDR1 SGHKS and CDR2 YYEKEE (reference sequence). The CDR3 loop spans 16 amino acids. J was trimmed by 0 bases and V by 2 bases; bases with no gene match: 1. CDR3 DNA sequence: TGTGCCAGCAGCTTCCTAGCGGGGGGGAGCACAGATACGCAGTATTTT. Translation gives CASSFLAGGSTDTQYF.

The rearrangement uses TRBV18 and TRBJ1-2; TRBD1 aligns across 7 bases. Germline V gene lookup returns CDR1 KGHSH and CDR2 LQKENI. After removal of 6 bases from V and 4 bases from J, the junction contained 17 bases not matched to a gene. The CDR3 runs 17 residues. CDR3 in DNA: TGTGCCAGCTCGGATGGACTTAGAGGGGGCCCTACCTATGGCTACACCTTC. This sequence encodes CASSDGLRGGPTYGYTF.

This sequence joins TRBV6-2 or TRBV6-3 and TRBJ2-1; 13 nucleotides agree with TRBD2. V lost 4 bases, J lost 7 bases, and 7 bases stayed unmatched. Germline V gene data show CDR1 as MNHEY and CDR2 as SVGEGT. This CDR3 contains 16 residues. The CDR3 region is CASSFRLAGGSNEQFF. The CDR3 DNA is TGTGCCAGCAGTTTCCGACTAGCGGGGGGATCTAATGAGCAGTTCTTC.

The chain has TRBV6-5 and TRBJ2-3, with D possibly being TRBD1 (5 bases). Trimming left V 0 bases short and J 3 bases short, with 7 bases between. This CDR3 is 14 amino acids long. In germline, CDR1 is MNHEY, CDR2 SVGAGI. The CDR3 is CASSYSTVTDTQYF. Here the CDR3 DNA reads TGTGCCAGCAGTTACTCGACAGTAACAGATACGCAGTATTTT.

The V gene is TRBV2, the J gene TRBJ1-1; D ambiguous. Trimming stripped 7 bases from V and 6 bases from J, with 18 bases between. CDR3 length: 14 amino acids. Germline-derived CDR1 and CDR2 are SNHLY and FYNNEI. In nucleotides, the CDR3 is TGTGCCAGCAATGGGTGGAGTCAGTCCGCTGAAGCTTTCTTT. This translates into CASNGWSQSAEAFF.

This CDR3 reads CASSQEGAPNEKLFF. DNA of the CDR3: TGCGCCAGCAGCCAAGAAGGGGCACCTAATGAAAAACTGTTTTTT. The V gene is TRBV4-1, the J gene TRBJ1-4, with D tentatively TRBD1 (5 bases). Germline V gene sequence: CDR1 MGHRA, CDR2 YSYEKL. There are 15 residues in the CDR3. The germline V and J ends were trimmed by 0 bases and 3 bases, with 8 bases remaining between them.

The V and J genes are TRBV4-2 and TRBJ2-3, with a possible D match to TRBD1 (5 bases). CDR1 and CDR2 (germline): LGHNA, YNFKEQ. This CDR3 comprises 15 residues. The V gene lost 1 base and the J gene lost 5 bases, with 13 bases spanning the gap. The CDR3 bases are TGTGCCAGCAGCCAAGTGGGCAGGGTCGTAGATACGCAGTATTTT. Its translation is CASSQVGRVVDTQYF.

The chain uses TRBV3-1 (or the pseudogene TRBV3-2) and TRBJ1-6, with a weak D call TRBD1 (5 bases). Looked up from germline, CDR1 is LGHDT and CDR2 is YNNKEL (reference sequence). V lost 6 bases to trimming and J lost 10 bases, with 19 bases between them. This CDR3 is built from 15 residues. The CDR3 DNA reads TGTGCCAGCAGTCCCGGAACAGGTTATAGATCACCCCTCCACTTT. Its translation: CASSPGTGYRSPLHF.

V gene TRBV4-2 combines with J gene TRBJ2-3, with 10 positions matching TRBD2. Trimming took 0 bases from V and 7 from J; bases not matched to a gene: 10. Germline assignment: CDR1 LGHNA and CDR2 YNFKEQ. The CDR3 is 17 amino acids. This CDR3 reads CASSQDVSGGAINTQYF. The CDR3, as DNA: TGTGCCAGCAGCCAAGATGTAAGCGGGGGGGCTATTAATACGCAGTATTTT.

This clone was recorded once. V usage is TRBV19 and J usage is TRBJ1-2, with no clear D. Germline CDR1 LNHDA, CDR2 SQIVND (reference sequence). This CDR3 region has 14 residues. The V end lost 6 bases, the J end lost 0 bases, and 11 bases lay between the germline ends. The CDR3 reads CASSSSEPNYGYTF. In DNA form, the CDR3 reads TGTGCCAGTAGCAGCAGCGAACCTAACTATGGCTACACCTTC. The full variable domain, completed using reference TRBV19 and TRBJ1-2, is DGGITQSPKYLFRKEGQNVTLSCEQNLNHDAMYWYRQDPGQGLRLIYYSQIVNDFQKGDIAEGYSVSREKKESFPLTVTSAQKNPTAFYLCASSSSEPNYGYTFGSGTRLTVV.

This chain uses TRBV5-1 with TRBJ2-3; tentative D call: TRBD1 (6 bases). CDR1 SGHRS and CDR2 YFSETQ come from the germline V gene. V was clipped by 3 bases and J by 0 bases, with 8 bases between them. This CDR3 has 14 residues. CDR3 coding DNA: TGCGCCAGCAGCTCGGGACATAGCACAGATACGCAGTATTTT. As protein: CASSSGHSTDTQYF.

The chain uses TRBV7-8 and TRBJ1-1; TRBD1 might be the D (5 bases). Trimming removed 3 bases from V and 1 base from J, with 12 bases in between. There are 15 residues in the CDR3. The germline gives CDR1 SGHVS, CDR2 FQNEAQ. CDR3 in amino acids: CASSFSGTGNTEAFF. CDR3 in DNA: TGTGCCAGCAGCTTTAGCGGGACGGGGAACACTGAAGCTTTCTTT.

This chain connects TRBV4-1 to TRBJ2-1; D is ambiguous. This CDR3 is 18 amino acids long. The germline V and J ends were trimmed by 2 bases and 0 bases, with 17 bases remaining between them. Germline-derived CDR1 and CDR2 are MGHRA and YSYEKL. The CDR3 region has the DNA TGCGCCAGCAGCCAAACCGACATGGGCCTGAGCTCCTACAATGAGCAGTTCTTC. Translating gives CASSQTDMGLSSYNEQFF.

This chain joins TRBV6-4 and TRBJ1-1, with 8 bases fitting TRBD1. Germline V lookup: CDR1 MRHNA, CDR2 SNTAGT. CDR3 length: 14 amino acids. The V gene end was trimmed by 5 bases and the J gene end by 7 bases; junction bases not matched to a gene: 9. The CDR3 DNA reads as TGTGCCAGCAGTCTGGACAGGGAGGGGAGTGAAGCTTTCTTT. Translation gives CASSLDREGSEAFF.

This sequence joins TRBV7-7 and TRBJ2-3; 8 nucleotides agree with TRBD2. This CDR3 spans 16 amino acids. Germline CDR1 is SSHAT and CDR2 is FNYEAQ (reference sequence). The junction had 13 bases not matched to a gene; V was cut back by 5 bases and J by 6 bases. As DNA, the CDR3 is TGTGCCAGCAGCCCGGGAGGGTGGACCCCAGGGGATACGCAGTATTTT. It translates to CASSPGGWTPGDTQYF. Using reference TRBV7-7 and TRBJ2-3 for the parts outside the CDR3, the full variable domain is GAGVSQSPRYKVTKRGQDVTLRCDPISSHATLYWYQQALGQGPEFLTYFNYEAQPDKSGLPSDRFSAERPEGSISTLTIQRTEQRDSAMYRCASSPGGWTPGDTQYFGPGTRLTVL.

The chain employs TRBV6-2 or TRBV6-3 and TRBJ2-2, with D perhaps matching TRBD1 (5 bases). With 2 bases removed from V and 7 bases from J, the gap between germline ends came to 8 bases. The germline gives CDR1 MNHEY, CDR2 SVGEGT. This CDR3 has 13 amino acids. In nucleotides, the CDR3 is TGTGCCAGCAGTTACGGGGCGATCGGGGAGCTGTTTTTT. As protein: CASSYGAIGELFF.

The V gene is TRBV10-1, the J gene TRBJ1-1; D call uncertain. V was clipped by 2 bases and J by 1 base, with 5 bases between them. CDR3 length: 13 residues. Per germline, CDR1 WNHNN and CDR2 SYGVQD (reference sequence). In nucleotides, the CDR3 is TGCGCCAGCAGTGAGCCAGGGAACACTGAAGCTTTCTTT. Amino acid sequence: CASSEPGNTEAFF.

This chain connects TRBV29-1 to TRBJ2-3; D perhaps matches TRBD2 (6 bases). V was pared by 3 bases and J by 5 bases, with 15 bases between. Germline V gene lookup returns CDR1 SQVTM and CDR2 ANQGSEA. The CDR3 is made up of 14 amino acids. The DNA of the CDR3 is TGCAGCGTTGACCCCAGGGTGGGGGGAGATACGCAGTATTTT. It translates to CSVDPRVGGDTQYF.

The chain recombines TRBV15 with TRBJ2-5; 9 bases are shared with TRBD1. V gave up 1 base and J gave up 5 bases; unmatched junction bases: 8. Germline loops: CDR1 LNHNV, CDR2 YYDKDF (reference sequence). The CDR3 totals 16 residues. The DNA of the CDR3 is TGTGCCACCAGCAGAGGGCCGGACAGGGGCCGCGAGACCCAGTACTTC. This translates into CATSRGPDRGRETQYF.

This clone was seen just once. The CDR3 loop is CASSPYLGPSYEQYF. CDR3 sequence (DNA): TGTGCCAGCAGTCCATATCTGGGACCTTCCTACGAGCAGTACTTC. This chain connects TRBV6-5 to TRBJ2-7, with D possibly being TRBD1 or TRBD2 (5 bases each). This CDR3 is 15 amino acids long. Germline CDR1 and CDR2: MNHEY and SVGAGI. V was pared by 5 bases and J by 1 base, with 15 bases between.